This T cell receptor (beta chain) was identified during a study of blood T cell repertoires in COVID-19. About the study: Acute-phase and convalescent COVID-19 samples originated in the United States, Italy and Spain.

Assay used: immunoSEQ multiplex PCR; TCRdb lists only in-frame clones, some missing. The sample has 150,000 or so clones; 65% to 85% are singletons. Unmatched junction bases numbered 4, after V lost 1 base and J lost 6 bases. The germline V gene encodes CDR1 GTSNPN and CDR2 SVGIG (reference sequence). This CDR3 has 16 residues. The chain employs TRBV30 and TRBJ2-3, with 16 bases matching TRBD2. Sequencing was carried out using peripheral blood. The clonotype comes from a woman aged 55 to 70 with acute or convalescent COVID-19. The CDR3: CAWSGWGLAGGDTQYF. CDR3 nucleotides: TGTGCCTGGAGTGGATGGGGACTAGCGGGGGGGGATACGCAGTATTTT. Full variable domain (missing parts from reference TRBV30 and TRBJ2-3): SQTIHQWPATLVQPVGSPLSLECTVEGTSNPNLYWYRQAAGRGLQLLFYSVGIGQISSEVPQNLSASRPQDRQFILSSKKLLLSDSGFYLCAWSGWGLAGGDTQYFGPGTRLTVL.